A selection of T cell receptor beta chains follows, all from one sample in a study of T cells after posttransplantation cyclophosphamide. The method was immunoSEQ multiplex PCR; TCRdb's version includes in-frame clones alone and lacks a portion of them. The table records over a thousand clones, over 95% of them present only once. Sequenced material: naive CD8+ T cells sorted from PBMCs. These receptors all stem from a woman aged 60 to 75 in good health, CMV-negative, and a related stem cell transplant donor. CDR3s include the opening cysteine and the closing phenylalanine or tryptophan. D genes are given only for firm matches. Clone size is not always given. Where it is, it says once, few, many or a class for expanded clones.

V: TRBV6-5; D: NA; size: NA; J: TRBJ2-2; DNA: TGTGCCAGCAGTTACTCGGTCAGGCGCAACACCGGGGAGCTGTTTTTT; CDR3: CASSYSVRRNTGELFF
V: TRBV29-1; D: TRBD2; size: NA; J: TRBJ2-1; DNA: TGCAGCGTTGATGGAATGGGACTAGCGGGAGATCTGCGCTCCTACAATGAGCAGTTCTTC; CDR3: CSVDGMGLAGDLRSYNEQFF
V: TRBV11-2; D: NA; size: once; J: TRBJ1-1; DNA: TGTGCCAGCAGCTCTGCCTTCCAACAGGGGAACACTGAAGCTTTCTTT; CDR3: CASSSAFQQGNTEAFF
V: TRBV7-6; D: NA; size: NA; J: TRBJ2-2; DNA: TGTGCCAGCAGCTTAGCACTAGCCCGGGAGCTGTTTTTT; CDR3: CASSLALARELFF
V: TRBV6-6; D: TRBD1; size: NA; J: TRBJ1-2; DNA: TGTGCCAGCACTAACTCCGGGACAGGGGACGACTATGGCTACACCTTC; CDR3: CASTNSGTGDDYGYTF
V: TRBV7-6; D: NA; size: NA; J: TRBJ1-6; DNA: TGTGCCAGCAGCCCGGACAGCTCCTATAATTCACCCCTCCACTTT; CDR3: CASSPDSSYNSPLHF
V: TRBV29-1; D: TRBD1; size: NA; J: TRBJ1-2; DNA: TGCAGCGTTGAACCACAGGGGAGTCGGTATGGCTACACCTTC; CDR3: CSVEPQGSRYGYTF
V: TRBV27; D: TRBD2; size: NA; J: TRBJ2-1; DNA: TGTGCCAGCAGCCCCTTCAGCGGGAGCTCCTACAATGAGCAGTTCTTC; CDR3: CASSPFSGSSYNEQFF
V: TRBV28; D: NA; size: NA; J: TRBJ1-1; DNA: TGTGCCAGCACCACAGGGAGCACTGAAGCTTTCTTT; CDR3: CASTTGSTEAFF
V: TRBV27; D: NA; size: NA; J: TRBJ1-1; DNA: TGTGCCAGCAGTTTAACCTGGAGTGGCACTGAAGCTTTCTTT; CDR3: CASSLTWSGTEAFF
V: TRBV27; D: TRBD1; size: NA; J: TRBJ1-5; DNA: TGTGCCAGCAGTACAAGACAGGGGGGGGAACAGCCCCAGCATTTT; CDR3: CASSTRQGGEQPQHF
V: TRBV7-8; D: TRBD2; size: NA; J: TRBJ2-5; DNA: TGTGCCAGCAGCATCCTAGCGGTTACTTTTAGTTCGGGGGAGACCCAGTACTTC; CDR3: CASSILAVTFSSGETQYF
V: TRBV9; D: TRBD1; size: NA; J: TRBJ2-1; DNA: TGTGCCAGCAGCGGGGGGACAGGGAGCTCCTACAATGAGCAGTTCTTC; CDR3: CASSGGTGSSYNEQFF
V: TRBV7-9; D: NA; size: NA; J: TRBJ2-5; DNA: TGTGCCAGCGGGTGGAGTCACCAAGAGACCCAGTACTTC; CDR3: CASGWSHQETQYF
V: TRBV6-1; D: TRBD2; size: NA; J: TRBJ2-7; DNA: TGTGCCAGCAGTGAAATACTAGCGGTGAGAACCTACGAGCAGTACTTC; CDR3: CASSEILAVRTYEQYF
V: TRBV6-5; D: NA; size: NA; J: TRBJ1-2; DNA: TGTGCCAGCAGTTACTCGGGGGCAGATTTAAACTATGGCTACACCTTC; CDR3: CASSYSGADLNYGYTF
V: TRBV4-3; D: NA; size: NA; J: TRBJ2-7; DNA: TGCGCCAGCAGCCAAGGAGGCTCCCCTCTGGAGCAGTACTTC; CDR3: CASSQGGSPLEQYF
V: TRBV6-4; D: TRBD1; size: once; J: TRBJ1-2; DNA: TGTGCCAGCAGTCCCGGGACAGGGGGACGTGGCTACACCTTC; CDR3: CASSPGTGGRGYTF
V: TRBV7-2; D: TRBD1; size: NA; J: TRBJ2-1; DNA: TGTGCCAGCAGCTTAGGAGGACAGGGAGGCAATGAGCAGTTCTTC; CDR3: CASSLGGQGGNEQFF
V: TRBV4-3; D: NA; size: NA; J: TRBJ1-1; DNA: TGCGCCAGCAGCCAAGATCTAAGCCCGAACACTGAAGCTTTCTTT; CDR3: CASSQDLSPNTEAFF
V: TRBV15; D: TRBD2; size: NA; J: TRBJ2-3; DNA: TGTGCCACCAGCAGAGACGTACGGGGGGGCATGTTTTCAGATACGCAGTATTTT; CDR3: CATSRDVRGGMFSDTQYF
V: TRBV10-3; D: TRBD1; size: NA; J: TRBJ2-5; DNA: TGTGCCATCAGTGAAGGGGACAGGGGACAAGAGACCCAGTACTTC; CDR3: CAISEGDRGQETQYF
V: TRBV7-8; D: TRBD2; size: NA; J: TRBJ2-1; DNA: TGTGCCAGCAGCCCCAAATCCGGGACTACCTACAATGAGCAGTTCTTC; CDR3: CASSPKSGTTYNEQFF
V: TRBV7-6; D: NA; size: NA; J: TRBJ1-6; DNA: TGTGCCAGCAGCCCGGACAGCTCCTATAATTCCCCCCTCCACTTT; CDR3: CASSPDSSYNSPLHF
V: TRBV27; D: NA; size: NA; J: TRBJ2-1; DNA: TGTGCCAGCAGTTTCGGGCGGGCGGGCAATGAGCAGTTCTTC; CDR3: CASSFGRAGNEQFF
V: TRBV27; D: TRBD2; size: once; J: TRBJ2-1; DNA: TGTGCCAGCACCCCGGGAGGGCCTTCCTACAATGAGCAGTTCTTC; CDR3: CASTPGGPSYNEQFF
V: TRBV4-1; D: NA; size: NA; J: TRBJ1-1; DNA: TGCGCCAGCAGCCAAATATCAGGGTATACTGAAGCTTTCTTT; CDR3: CASSQISGYTEAFF
V: TRBV4-1; D: NA; size: NA; J: TRBJ1-6; DNA: TGCGCCAGCACTACCGATATCTCCTATAATTCACCCCTCCACTTT; CDR3: CASTTDISYNSPLHF
V: TRBV5-1; D: NA; size: once; J: TRBJ1-5; DNA: TGCGCCAGCAGCCCAAAGCGGGACGATAGCAATCAGCCCCAGCATTTT; CDR3: CASSPKRDDSNQPQHF
V: TRBV5-6; D: TRBD1; size: NA; J: TRBJ1-5; DNA: TGTGCCAGCAGCTTGGGGGGACAGGGGGTCCAGCCCCAGCATTTT; CDR3: CASSLGGQGVQPQHF
V: TRBV5-1; D: TRBD2; size: NA; J: TRBJ2-1; DNA: TGCGCCAGCAGCTTCGGGGGGGACAATGAGCAGTTCTTC; CDR3: CASSFGGDNEQFF
V: TRBV11-2; D: TRBD1; size: NA; J: TRBJ1-1; DNA: TGTGCCAGCAGCTTCATTATTTCGACAGGGGTCGGCACTGAAGCTTTCTTT; CDR3: CASSFIISTGVGTEAFF
V: TRBV25-1; D: NA; size: NA; J: TRBJ1-2; DNA: TGTGCCAGCAGTGGTGGTGTCAGGGGCCTCTATGGCTACACCTTC; CDR3: CASSGGVRGLYGYTF
V: TRBV9; D: TRBD2; size: once; J: TRBJ2-1; DNA: TGTGCCAGCAGCGTACTAGCGGGAAGCTACAATGAGCAGTTCTTC; CDR3: CASSVLAGSYNEQFF
V: TRBV19; D: TRBD1; size: NA; J: TRBJ2-3; DNA: TGTGCCAGTACCGGGACAGGCACAGATACGCAGTATTTT; CDR3: CASTGTGTDTQYF
V: TRBV7-6; D: TRBD2; size: NA; J: TRBJ2-7; DNA: TGTGCCAGCAGCTTAGTTGGGGGGGTCGAGCAGTACTTC; CDR3: CASSLVGGVEQYF
V: TRBV6-1; D: NA; size: NA; J: TRBJ1-1; DNA: TGTGCCAGCAGTGAAGGAGTGACAAGGAACACTGAAGCTTTCTTT; CDR3: CASSEGVTRNTEAFF
V: TRBV7-2; D: TRBD1; size: NA; J: TRBJ2-3; DNA: TGTGCCAGCAGCTTAGGGGGACAGGGAGATACGCAGTATTTT; CDR3: CASSLGGQGDTQYF
V: TRBV27; D: TRBD2; size: NA; J: TRBJ2-7; DNA: TGTGCCAGCAGTTTATCAGCTAGCGGGAGCACCTACGAGCAGTACTTC; CDR3: CASSLSASGSTYEQYF
V: TRBV4-2; D: TRBD1; size: NA; J: TRBJ1-5; DNA: TGTGCCAGCAGCCCCTTCGGGACAGGGGGAAATCAGCCCCAGCATTTT; CDR3: CASSPFGTGGNQPQHF
V: TRBV7-7; D: NA; size: NA; J: TRBJ2-2; DNA: TGTGCTAGCAGCTTAAGTATTAGAGTCGGTGGGCCCGGGGAGCTGTTTTTT; CDR3: CASSLSIRVGGPGELFF
V: TRBV5-1; D: TRBD1; size: NA; J: TRBJ2-7; DNA: TGCGCCAGCAGCACGGGACAGAGCTCCTACGAGCAGTACTTC; CDR3: CASSTGQSSYEQYF
V: TRBV7-8; D: TRBD2; size: NA; J: TRBJ2-1; DNA: TGTGCCAGCAGCCTTAGCGGGAGGGACCCGGTAAATGAGCAGTTCTTC; CDR3: CASSLSGRDPVNEQFF
V: TRBV13; D: TRBD2; size: NA; J: TRBJ2-5; DNA: TGTGCCAGCAGCTTTGGGACTAGCGGGAGAGAGACCCAGTACTTC; CDR3: CASSFGTSGRETQYF
V: TRBV2; D: NA; size: NA; J: TRBJ1-3; DNA: TGTGCCAGCAGTGAATGGGTCCAGGGCCCCTCTGGAAACACCATATATTTT; CDR3: CASSEWVQGPSGNTIYF
V: TRBV7-9; D: NA; size: NA; J: TRBJ2-5; DNA: TGTGCCAGCAGCCCGCCACCACAGAAAGAGACCCAGTACTTC; CDR3: CASSPPPQKETQYF
V: TRBV2; D: TRBD2; size: NA; J: TRBJ2-1; DNA: TGTGCCAGCTTGACCGGGACTAGACTCAATGAGCAGTTCTTC; CDR3: CASLTGTRLNEQFF
V: TRBV4-1; D: NA; size: NA; J: TRBJ2-1; DNA: TGCGCCAGCAGCCATGACACCACAGGTGAGCAGTTCTTC; CDR3: CASSHDTTGEQFF